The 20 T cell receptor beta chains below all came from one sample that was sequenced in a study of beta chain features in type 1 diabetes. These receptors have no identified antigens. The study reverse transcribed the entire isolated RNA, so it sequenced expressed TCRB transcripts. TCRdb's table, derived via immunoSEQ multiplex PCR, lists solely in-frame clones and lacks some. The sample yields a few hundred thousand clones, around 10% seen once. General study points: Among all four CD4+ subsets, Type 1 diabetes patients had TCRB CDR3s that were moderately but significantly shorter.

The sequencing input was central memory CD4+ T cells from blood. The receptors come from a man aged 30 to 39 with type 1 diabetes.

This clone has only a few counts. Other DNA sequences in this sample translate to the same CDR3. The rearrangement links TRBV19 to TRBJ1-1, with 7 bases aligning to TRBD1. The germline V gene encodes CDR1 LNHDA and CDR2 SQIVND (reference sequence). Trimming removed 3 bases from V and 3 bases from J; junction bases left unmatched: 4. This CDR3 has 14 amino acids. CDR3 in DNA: TGTGCCAGTAGTATGTTAGGGGGCGACACTGAAGCTTTCTTT. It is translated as CASSMLGGDTEAFF.

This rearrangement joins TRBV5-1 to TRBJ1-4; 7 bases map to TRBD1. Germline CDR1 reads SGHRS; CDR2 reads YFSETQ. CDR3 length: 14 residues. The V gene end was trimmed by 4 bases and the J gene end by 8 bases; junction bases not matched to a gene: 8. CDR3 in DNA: TGCGCCAGCAGCCCGTCCGGGACAGAGGAAAAACTGTTTTTT. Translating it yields CASSPSGTEEKLFF.

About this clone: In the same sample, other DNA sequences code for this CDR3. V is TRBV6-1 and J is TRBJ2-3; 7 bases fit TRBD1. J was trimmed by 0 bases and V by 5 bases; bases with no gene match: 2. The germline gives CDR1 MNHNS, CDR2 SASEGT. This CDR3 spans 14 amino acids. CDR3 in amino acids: CASSPTGSTDTQYF. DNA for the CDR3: TGTGCCAGCAGTCCGACAGGGAGCACAGATACGCAGTATTTT.

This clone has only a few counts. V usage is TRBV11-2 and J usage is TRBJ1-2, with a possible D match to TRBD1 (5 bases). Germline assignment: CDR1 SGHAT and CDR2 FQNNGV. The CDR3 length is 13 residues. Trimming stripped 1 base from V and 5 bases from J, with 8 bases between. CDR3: CASSLGGTYGYTF. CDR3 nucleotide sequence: TGTGCCAGCAGCTTAGGTGGGACGTATGGCTACACCTTC.

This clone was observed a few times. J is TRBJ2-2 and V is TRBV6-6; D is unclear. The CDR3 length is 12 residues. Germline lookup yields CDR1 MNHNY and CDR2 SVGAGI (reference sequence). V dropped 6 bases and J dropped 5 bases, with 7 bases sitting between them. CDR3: CASSPQTGELFF. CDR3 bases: TGTGCCAGCAGCCCTCAGACCGGGGAGCTGTTTTTT.

CDR3 DNA sequence: TGTGCCAGCAGATCGACAGGGGGCGATTTCAATGAGCAGTTCTTC. Translation: CASRSTGGDFNEQFF. The V and J genes are TRBV28 and TRBJ2-1; TRBD1 aligns across 10 bases. CDR1 is MDHEN, CDR2 SYDVKM, per germline. V lost 6 bases to trimming and J lost 6 bases; unmatched junction nucleotides: 8. The CDR3 has 15 residues.

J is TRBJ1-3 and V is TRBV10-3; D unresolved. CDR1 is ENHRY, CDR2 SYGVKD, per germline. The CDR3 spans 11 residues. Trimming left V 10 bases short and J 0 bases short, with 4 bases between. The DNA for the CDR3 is TGTGCCAGCTCCTCTGGAAACACCATATATTTT. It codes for CASSSGNTIYF.

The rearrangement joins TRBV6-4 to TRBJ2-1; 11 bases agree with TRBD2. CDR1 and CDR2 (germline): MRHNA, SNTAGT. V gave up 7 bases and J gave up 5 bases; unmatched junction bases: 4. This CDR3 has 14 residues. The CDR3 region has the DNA TGTGCCAGCAAGCCGACTAGCGGGGACAATGAGCAGTTCTTC. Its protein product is CASKPTSGDNEQFF.

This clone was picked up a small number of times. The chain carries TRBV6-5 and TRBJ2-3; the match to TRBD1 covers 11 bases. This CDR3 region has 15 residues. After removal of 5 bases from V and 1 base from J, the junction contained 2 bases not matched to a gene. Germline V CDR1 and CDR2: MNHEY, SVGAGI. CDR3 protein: CASSGQGAGTDTQYF. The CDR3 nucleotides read TGTGCCAGCAGTGGACAGGGGGCCGGCACAGATACGCAGTATTTT.

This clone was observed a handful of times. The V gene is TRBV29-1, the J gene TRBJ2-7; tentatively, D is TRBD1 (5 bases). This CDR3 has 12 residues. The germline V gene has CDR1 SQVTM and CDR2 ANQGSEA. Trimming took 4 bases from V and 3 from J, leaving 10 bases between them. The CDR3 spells CSVVVRDYEQYF. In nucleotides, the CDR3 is TGCAGCGTTGTAGTCAGGGACTACGAGCAGTACTTC.

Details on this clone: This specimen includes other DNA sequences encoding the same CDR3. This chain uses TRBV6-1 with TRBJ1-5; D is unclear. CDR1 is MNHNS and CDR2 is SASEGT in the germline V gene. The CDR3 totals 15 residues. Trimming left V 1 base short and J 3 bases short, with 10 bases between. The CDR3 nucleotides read TGTGCCAGCAGTGAAGTGTCGGGGTCCAATCAGCCCCAGCATTTT. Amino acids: CASSEVSGSNQPQHF.

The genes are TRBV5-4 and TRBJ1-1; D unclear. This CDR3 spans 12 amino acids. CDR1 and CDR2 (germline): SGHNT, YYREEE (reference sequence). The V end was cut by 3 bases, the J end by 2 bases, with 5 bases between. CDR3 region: CASSYINTEAFF. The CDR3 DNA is TGTGCCAGCAGCTATATTAACACTGAAGCTTTCTTT.

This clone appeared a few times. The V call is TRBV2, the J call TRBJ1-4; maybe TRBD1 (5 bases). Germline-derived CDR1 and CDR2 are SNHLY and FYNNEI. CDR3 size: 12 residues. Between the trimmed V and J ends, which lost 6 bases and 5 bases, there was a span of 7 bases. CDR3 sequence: CASRGDNEKLFF. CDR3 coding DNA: TGTGCCAGCAGAGGGGACAATGAAAAACTGTTTTTT.

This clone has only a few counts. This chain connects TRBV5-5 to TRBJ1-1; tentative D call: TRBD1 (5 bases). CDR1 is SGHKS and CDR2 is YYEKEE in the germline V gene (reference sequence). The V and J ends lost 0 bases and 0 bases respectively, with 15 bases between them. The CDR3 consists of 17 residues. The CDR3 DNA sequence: TGTGCCAGCAGCTTGGTGACCGTGGGACCGCTGAACACTGAAGCTTTCTTT. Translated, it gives CASSLVTVGPLNTEAFF. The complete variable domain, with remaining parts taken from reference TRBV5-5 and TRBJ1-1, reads DAGVTQSPTHLIKTRGQQVTLRCSPISGHKSVSWYQQVLGQGPQFIFQYYEKEERGRGNFPDRFSARQFPNYSSELNVNALLLGDSALYLCASSLVTVGPLNTEAFFGQGTRLTVV.

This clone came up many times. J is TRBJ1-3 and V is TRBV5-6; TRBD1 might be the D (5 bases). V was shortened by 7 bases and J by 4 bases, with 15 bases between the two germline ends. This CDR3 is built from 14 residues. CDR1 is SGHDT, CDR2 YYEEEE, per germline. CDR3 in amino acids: CASGQGLSGNTIYF. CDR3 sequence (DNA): TGTGCCAGCGGCCAGGGTTTATCGGGAAACACCATATATTTT. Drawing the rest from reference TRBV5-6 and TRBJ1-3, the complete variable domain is DAGVTQSPTHLIKTRGQQVTLRCSPKSGHDTVSWYQQALGQGPQFIFQYYEEEERQRGNFPDRFSGHQFPNYSSELNVNALLLGDSALYLCASGQGLSGNTIYFGEGSWLTVV.

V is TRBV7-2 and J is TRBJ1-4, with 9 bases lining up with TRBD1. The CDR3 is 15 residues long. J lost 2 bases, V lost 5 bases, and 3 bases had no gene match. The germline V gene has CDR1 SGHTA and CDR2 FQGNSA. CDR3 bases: TGTGCCAGCAGCGGGGGACAGGGCACTAATGAAAAACTGTTTTTT. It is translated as CASSGGQGTNEKLFF.

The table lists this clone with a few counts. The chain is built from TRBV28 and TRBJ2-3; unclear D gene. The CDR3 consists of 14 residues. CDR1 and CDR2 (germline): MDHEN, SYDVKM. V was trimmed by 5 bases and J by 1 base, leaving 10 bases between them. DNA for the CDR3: TGTGCCAGCAGTCTCCCCCTCCGCACAGATACGCAGTATTTT. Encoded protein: CASSLPLRTDTQYF.

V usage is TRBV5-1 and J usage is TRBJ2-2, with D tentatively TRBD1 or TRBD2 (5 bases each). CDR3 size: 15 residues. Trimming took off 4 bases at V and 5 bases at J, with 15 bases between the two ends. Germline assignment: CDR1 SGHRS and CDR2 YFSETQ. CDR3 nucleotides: TGCGCCAGCAGCCCATCAGAGGGGCTAACCGGGGAGCTGTTTTTT. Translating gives CASSPSEGLTGELFF.

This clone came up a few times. The CDR3 spells CASSAGTHYNEQFF. The DNA of the CDR3 is TGTGCCAGCAGTGCCGGGACTCATTACAATGAGCAGTTCTTC. The chain employs TRBV6-4 and TRBJ2-1; tentative D call: TRBD2 (6 bases). The V end lost 4 bases, the J end lost 4 bases, and 11 bases lay between the germline ends. The CDR3 spans 14 residues. Per germline, CDR1 MRHNA and CDR2 SNTAGT.

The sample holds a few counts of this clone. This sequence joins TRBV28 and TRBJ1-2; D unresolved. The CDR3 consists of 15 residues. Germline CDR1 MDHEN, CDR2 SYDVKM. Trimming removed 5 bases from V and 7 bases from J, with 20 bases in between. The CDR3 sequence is CASSGEGSRIRGYTF. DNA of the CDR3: TGTGCCAGCAGTGGTGAGGGTTCCCGAATTCGTGGCTACACCTTC.